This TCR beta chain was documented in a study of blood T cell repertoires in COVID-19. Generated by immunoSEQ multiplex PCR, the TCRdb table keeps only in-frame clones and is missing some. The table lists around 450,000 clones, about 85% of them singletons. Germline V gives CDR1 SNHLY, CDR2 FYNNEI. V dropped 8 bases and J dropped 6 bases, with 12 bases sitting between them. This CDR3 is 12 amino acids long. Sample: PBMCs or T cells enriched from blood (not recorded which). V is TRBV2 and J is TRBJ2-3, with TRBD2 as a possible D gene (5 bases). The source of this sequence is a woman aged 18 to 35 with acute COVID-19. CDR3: CASLLEVDTQYF. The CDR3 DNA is TGTGCCAGCTTACTAGAAGTGGATACGCAGTATTTT.